This T cell receptor beta chain stems from a study of T cell responses to AZD1222 COVID-19 vaccine. This CDR3 has 11 residues. With 2 bases removed from V and 11 bases from J, the gap between germline ends came to 12 bases. The germline gives CDR1 GTSNPN, CDR2 SVGIG (reference sequence). This table comes from immunoSEQ multiplex PCR, and its TCRdb copy is limited to in-frame clones, with some not included. The profile shows 120,000 or so clones, more than 65% of them singletons. The sequencing here drew on peripheral blood, taken 28 days after the second AZD1222 dose. The rearrangement joins TRBV30 to TRBJ1-1; tentatively, D is TRBD1 (5 bases). The clonotype comes from an adult who received the AZD1222 COVID-19 vaccine. The CDR3 DNA follows: TGTGCCTGGAGTCAAGGGGCGGGCGCTTTCTTT. Protein sequence: CAWSQGAGAFF.